This T cell receptor beta chain stems from a study of cytomegalovirus exposure and HLA in healthy donors. Looking at the study overall: Earlier, approximately 180 million T cells were analyzed, and about 100 million unique TCR beta sequences were found among them.

Concerning this clone: Its antigen is unidentified.

Per the germline V gene, CDR1 is KGHSH and CDR2 is LQKENI. The germline V and J ends were trimmed by 1 base and 0 bases, with 4 bases remaining between them. The CDR3 length is 15 residues. It was with 60 Vbeta and 13 Jbeta primers that the PCR ran. The table came from immunoSEQ multiplex PCR; TCRdb's copy has only in-frame clones and leaves some out. The sample lists roughly 140,000 clones; less than 85% were seen once. Study results and limitations: The study labeled 150 to 200 TCR beta chains cytomegalovirus-associated. TRBV6-2, TRBV6-3 and other indistinguishable V segments were excluded. For most TCR beta V segments, an earlier analysis put the productive rate at about 87% or about 30% of the time.

Sequenced sample: PBMCs. This clonotype was obtained from a man aged 35 to 55 in good health and CMV-seropositive. The chain joins TRBV18 to TRBJ2-6; no firm D call. CDR3 loop: CASSPLNSGANVLTF. As DNA, the CDR3 is TGTGCCAGCTCACCACTAAACTCTGGGGCCAACGTCCTGACTTTC.